The clone carrying this TCR beta chain has a handful of counts. The source of the sample is a study of early T cells in non-severe SARS-CoV-2 infection. TCRdb reanalysed the 5' RACE reads using MiXCR and keeps one entry per CDR3 protein. The sample yields tens of thousands of distinct CDR3 sequences, approximately 12% seen once. The CDR3 has 14 amino acids. Germline V gene sequence: CDR1 SEHNR, CDR2 FQNEAQ (reference sequence). V was clipped by 5 bases and J by 10 bases; unmatched bases: 7. This clonotype was sampled from an adult who was a healthcare worker with PCR-confirmed SARS-CoV-2 infection or an uninfected control (not recorded which). The chain is built from TRBV7-9 and TRBJ1-6, with 8 bases lining up with TRBD1. The sample was whole blood. The CDR3 protein is CASSLTGAASPLHF. The CDR3, as DNA: TGTGCCAGCAGCCTGACAGGGGCGGCATCACCCCTCCACTTT.